Here is one T cell receptor beta chain with its context. What it binds is unknown. Being one base from a much bigger clone, this may be a read error. Isolation of naive CD8 T cells was achieved by sorting on a CD8+CD4-CCR7+CD45RA+ phenotype. The data belong to a study of molecular identifiers for immune sequencing clone quantification. Study results and caveats: Effector cells kept over 98% of their molecules in clones above 20 RNA copies, while naive cells kept under 1% there. With a barcode shared among identical TCR molecules, highly expanded clone sizes could be underestimated.

Each CDR3 protein is one row after TCRdb ran MiXCR on the PCR reads. The sample has about half a million distinct CDR3 sequences, less than 30% seen once. Material: naive CD8+ T cells from blood, with Jurkat cell RNA spiked in. Subset: FACS-sorted CD8+CD4-CCR7+CD45RA+ naive T cells. The sequence derives from a human donor in good health. Some libraries in this study had Jurkat cell RNA spiked in.

The CDR3 region is CAWTPPSAEQIF. In DNA, the CDR3 is TGTGCCTGGACGCCCCCTAGCGCTGAGCAGATCTTC. The V gene is TRBV30, the J gene TRBJ2-1, with D tentatively TRBD2 (6 bases). The CDR3 spans 12 residues. Germline loops: CDR1 GTSNPN, CDR2 SVGIG (reference sequence).